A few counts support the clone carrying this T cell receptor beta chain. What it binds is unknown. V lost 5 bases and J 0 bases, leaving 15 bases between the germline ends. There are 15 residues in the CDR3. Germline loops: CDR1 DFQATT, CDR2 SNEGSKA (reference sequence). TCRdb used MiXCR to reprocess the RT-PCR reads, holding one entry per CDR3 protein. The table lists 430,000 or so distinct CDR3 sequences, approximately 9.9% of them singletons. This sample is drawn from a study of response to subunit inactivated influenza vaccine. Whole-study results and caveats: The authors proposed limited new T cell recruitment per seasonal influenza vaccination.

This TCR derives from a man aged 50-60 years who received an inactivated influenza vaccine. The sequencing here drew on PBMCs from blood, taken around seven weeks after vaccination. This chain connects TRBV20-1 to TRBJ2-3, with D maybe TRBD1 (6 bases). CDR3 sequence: CSAFQWGRSTDTQYF. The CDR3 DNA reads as TGCAGTGCTTTTCAGTGGGGGCGGAGCACAGATACGCAGTATTTT.